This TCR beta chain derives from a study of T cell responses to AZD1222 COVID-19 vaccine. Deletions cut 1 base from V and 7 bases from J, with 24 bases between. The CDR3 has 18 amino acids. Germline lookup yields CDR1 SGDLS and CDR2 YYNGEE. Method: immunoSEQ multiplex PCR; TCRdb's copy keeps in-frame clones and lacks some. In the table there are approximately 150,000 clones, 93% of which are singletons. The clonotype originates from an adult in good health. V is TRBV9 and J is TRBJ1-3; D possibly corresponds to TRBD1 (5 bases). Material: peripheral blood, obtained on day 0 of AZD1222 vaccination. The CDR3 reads CASSVLPPPGFFLNTIYF. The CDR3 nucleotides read TGTGCCAGCAGCGTACTACCCCCGCCAGGGTTCTTTTTGAACACCATATATTTT.